The text below deals with one T cell receptor (beta chain). What it binds is not known. Total RNA, at least 6 micrograms per sample, was extracted from PBMCs. Deletions cut 2 bases from V and 8 bases from J, with 4 bases between. CDR1 is MDHEN and CDR2 is SYDVKM in the germline V gene. This CDR3 spans 11 amino acids. This entry comes from a study of blood T cells in healthy people across ages. Study results and limitations: TCR beta diversity was tightly associated with the proportion of naive T cells. Because donor CMV status was unknown, expanded clonotype changes were possibly confounded.

Together with a sample-barcoded 5' primer, a J-beta primer mix was included in a second PCR lasting about 7 to 11 cycles. Each CDR3 protein gets one entry after TCRdb re-called the 5' RACE reads with MiXCR. The data show 270,000 or so distinct CDR3 sequences, roughly 29% seen once. This rearrangement joins TRBV28 to TRBJ2-1; D call uncertain. The TCR originated in a woman aged 70-85 years in good health. The specimen was blood. This CDR3 is CASSLSHEQFF. The DNA for the CDR3 is TGTGCCAGCAGTTTAAGCCATGAGCAGTTCTTC.